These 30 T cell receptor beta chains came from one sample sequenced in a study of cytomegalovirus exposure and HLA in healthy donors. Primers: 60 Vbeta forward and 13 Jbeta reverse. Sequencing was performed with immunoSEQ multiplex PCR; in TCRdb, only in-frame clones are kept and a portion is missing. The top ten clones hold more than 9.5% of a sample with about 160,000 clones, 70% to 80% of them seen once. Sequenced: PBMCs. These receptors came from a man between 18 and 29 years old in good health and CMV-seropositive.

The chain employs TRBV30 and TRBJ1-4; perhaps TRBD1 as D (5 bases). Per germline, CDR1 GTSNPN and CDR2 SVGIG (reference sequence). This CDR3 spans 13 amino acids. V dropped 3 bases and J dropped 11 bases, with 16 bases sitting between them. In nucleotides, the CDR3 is TGTGCCTGGAGCGGACTGGGGGGGGACAAACTGTTTTTT. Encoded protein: CAWSGLGGDKLFF.

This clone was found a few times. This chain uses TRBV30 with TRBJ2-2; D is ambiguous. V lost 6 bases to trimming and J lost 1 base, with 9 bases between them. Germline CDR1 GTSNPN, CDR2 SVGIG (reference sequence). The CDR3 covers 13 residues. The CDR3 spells CACNGGNTGELFF. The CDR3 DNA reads TGTGCCTGCAACGGTGGGAACACCGGGGAGCTGTTTTTT. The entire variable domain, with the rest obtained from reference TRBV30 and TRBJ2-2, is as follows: SQTIHQWPATLVQPVGSPLSLECTVEGTSNPNLYWYRQAAGRGLQLLFYSVGIGQISSEVPQNLSASRPQDRQFILSSKKLLLSDSGFYLCACNGGNTGELFFGEGSRLTVL.

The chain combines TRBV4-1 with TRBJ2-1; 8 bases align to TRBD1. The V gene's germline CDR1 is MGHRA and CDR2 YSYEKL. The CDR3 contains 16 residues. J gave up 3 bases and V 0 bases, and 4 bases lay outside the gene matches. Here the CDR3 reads CASSQDPGTGYNEQFF. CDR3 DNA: TGCGCCAGCAGCCAAGATCCCGGGACAGGCTACAATGAGCAGTTCTTC.

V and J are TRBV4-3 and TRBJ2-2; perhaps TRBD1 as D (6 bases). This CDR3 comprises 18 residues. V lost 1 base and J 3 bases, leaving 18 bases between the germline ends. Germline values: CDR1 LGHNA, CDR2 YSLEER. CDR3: CASSQALSLGAYTGELFF. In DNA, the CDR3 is TGCGCCAGCAGCCAAGCCTTGAGTTTGGGGGCTTACACCGGGGAGCTGTTTTTT.

In nucleotides, the CDR3 is TGTGCCAGCAGTTACCCGACAGGGTCGGGCTATGGCTACACCTTC. Its translation: CASSYPTGSGYGYTF. V gene TRBV6-5 combines with J gene TRBJ1-2; 7 nucleotides match TRBD1. In germline, CDR1 is MNHEY, CDR2 SVGAGI. The CDR3 has 15 residues. The V and J ends lost 2 bases and 4 bases, in that order; junction bases with no gene match: 7.

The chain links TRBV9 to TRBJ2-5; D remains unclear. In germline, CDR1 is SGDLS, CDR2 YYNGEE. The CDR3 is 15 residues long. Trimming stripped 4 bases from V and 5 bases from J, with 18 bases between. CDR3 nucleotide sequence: TGTGCCAGCAGCCCTCGAAGCAACTCGCGGGAGACCCAGTACTTC. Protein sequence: CASSPRSNSRETQYF.

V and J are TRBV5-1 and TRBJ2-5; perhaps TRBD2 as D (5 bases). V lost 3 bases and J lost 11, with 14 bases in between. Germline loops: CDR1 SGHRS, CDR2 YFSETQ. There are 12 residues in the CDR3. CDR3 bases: TGCGCCAGCAGCTACAACTCTGGGGAGCAGTACTTC. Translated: CASSYNSGEQYF.

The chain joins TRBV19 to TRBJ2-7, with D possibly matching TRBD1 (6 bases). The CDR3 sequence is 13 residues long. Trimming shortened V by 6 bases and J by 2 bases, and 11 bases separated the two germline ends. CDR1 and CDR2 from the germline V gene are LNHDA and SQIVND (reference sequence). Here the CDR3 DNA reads TGTGCCAGTAGCTTGACAGGAGCCTACGAGCAGTACTTC. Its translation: CASSLTGAYEQYF.

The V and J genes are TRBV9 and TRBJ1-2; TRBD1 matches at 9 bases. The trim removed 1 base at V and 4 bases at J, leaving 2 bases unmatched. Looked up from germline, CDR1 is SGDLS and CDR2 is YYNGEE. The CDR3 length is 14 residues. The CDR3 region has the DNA TGTGCCAGCAGCGTACTGGACAGGGGCTATGGCTACACCTTC. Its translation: CASSVLDRGYGYTF.

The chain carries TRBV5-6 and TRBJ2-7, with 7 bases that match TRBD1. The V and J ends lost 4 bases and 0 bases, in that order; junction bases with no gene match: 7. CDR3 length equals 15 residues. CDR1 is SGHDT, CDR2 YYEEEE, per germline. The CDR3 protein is CASSRSGTASYEQYF. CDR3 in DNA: TGTGCCAGCAGCAGATCCGGGACAGCCTCCTACGAGCAGTACTTC. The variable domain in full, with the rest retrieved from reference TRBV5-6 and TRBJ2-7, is DAGVTQSPTHLIKTRGQQVTLRCSPKSGHDTVSWYQQALGQGPQFIFQYYEEEERQRGNFPDRFSGHQFPNYSSELNVNALLLGDSALYLCASSRSGTASYEQYFGPGTRLTVT.

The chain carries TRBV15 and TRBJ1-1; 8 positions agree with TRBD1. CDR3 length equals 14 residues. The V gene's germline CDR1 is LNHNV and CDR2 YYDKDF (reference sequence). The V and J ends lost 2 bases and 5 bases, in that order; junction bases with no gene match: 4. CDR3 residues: CATSRRGQATEAFF. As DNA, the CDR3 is TGTGCCACCAGCAGAAGGGGACAGGCGACTGAAGCTTTCTTT.

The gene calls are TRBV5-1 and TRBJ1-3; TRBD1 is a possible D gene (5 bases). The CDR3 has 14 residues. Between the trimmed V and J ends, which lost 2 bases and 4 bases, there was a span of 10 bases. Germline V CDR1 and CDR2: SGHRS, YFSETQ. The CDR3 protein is CASSFQGGGNTIYF. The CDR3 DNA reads TGCGCCAGCAGCTTCCAGGGCGGAGGAAACACCATATATTTT.

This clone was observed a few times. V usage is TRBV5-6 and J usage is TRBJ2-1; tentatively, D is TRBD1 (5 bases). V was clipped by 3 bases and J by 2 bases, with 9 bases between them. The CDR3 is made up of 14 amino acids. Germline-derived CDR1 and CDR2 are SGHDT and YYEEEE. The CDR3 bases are TGTGCCAGCAGCTACGAGACAGCCTACAATGAGCAGTTCTTC. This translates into CASSYETAYNEQFF. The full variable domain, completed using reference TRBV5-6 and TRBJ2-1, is DAGVTQSPTHLIKTRGQQVTLRCSPKSGHDTVSWYQQALGQGPQFIFQYYEEEERQRGNFPDRFSGHQFPNYSSELNVNALLLGDSALYLCASSYETAYNEQFFGPGTRLTVL.

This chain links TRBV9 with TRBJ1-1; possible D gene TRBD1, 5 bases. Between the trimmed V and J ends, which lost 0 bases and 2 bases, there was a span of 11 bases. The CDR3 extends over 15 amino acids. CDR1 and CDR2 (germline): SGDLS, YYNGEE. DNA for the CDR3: TGTGCCAGCAGCGTAGGCGACAGCAAAAACACTGAAGCTTTCTTT. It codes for CASSVGDSKNTEAFF.

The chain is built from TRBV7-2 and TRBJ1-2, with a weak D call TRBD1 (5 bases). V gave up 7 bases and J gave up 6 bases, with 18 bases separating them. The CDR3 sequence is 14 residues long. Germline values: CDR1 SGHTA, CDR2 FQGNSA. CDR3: CASTPVIFRDGYTF. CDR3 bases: TGTGCCAGCACGCCAGTGATTTTCAGGGATGGCTACACCTTC.

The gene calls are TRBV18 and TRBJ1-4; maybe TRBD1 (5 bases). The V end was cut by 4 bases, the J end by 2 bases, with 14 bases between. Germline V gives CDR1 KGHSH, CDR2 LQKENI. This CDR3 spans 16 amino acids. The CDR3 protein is CASSRTQGATNEKLFF. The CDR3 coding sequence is TGTGCCAGCTCACGGACCCAAGGGGCTACTAATGAAAAACTGTTTTTT.

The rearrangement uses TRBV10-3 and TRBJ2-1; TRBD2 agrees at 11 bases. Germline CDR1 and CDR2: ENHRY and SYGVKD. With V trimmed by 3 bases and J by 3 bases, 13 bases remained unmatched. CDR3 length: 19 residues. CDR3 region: CAISDLHLAGGLHYNEQFF. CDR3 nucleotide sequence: TGTGCCATCAGTGACCTTCACCTAGCGGGGGGCTTACACTACAATGAGCAGTTCTTC.

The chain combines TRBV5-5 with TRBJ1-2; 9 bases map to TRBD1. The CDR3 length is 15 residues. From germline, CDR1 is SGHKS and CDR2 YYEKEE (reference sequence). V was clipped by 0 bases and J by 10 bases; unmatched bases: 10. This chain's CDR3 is CASSLGRGQGIFYTF. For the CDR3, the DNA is TGTGCCAGCAGCTTGGGCCGGGGACAGGGAATCTTCTACACCTTC.

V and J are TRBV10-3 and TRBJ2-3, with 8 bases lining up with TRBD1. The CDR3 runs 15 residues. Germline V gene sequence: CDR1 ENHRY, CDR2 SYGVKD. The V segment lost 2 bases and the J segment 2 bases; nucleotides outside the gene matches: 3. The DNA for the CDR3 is TGTGCCATCAGTGAGAGGGGACAGGACACAGATACGCAGTATTTT. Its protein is CAISERGQDTDTQYF.

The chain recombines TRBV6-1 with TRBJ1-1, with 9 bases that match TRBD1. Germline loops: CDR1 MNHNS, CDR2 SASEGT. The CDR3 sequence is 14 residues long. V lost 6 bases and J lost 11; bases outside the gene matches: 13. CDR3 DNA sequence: TGTGCCAGCAGCTTACAGGGGGCCAGTGCAAGGGCTTTCTTT. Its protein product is CASSLQGASARAFF.

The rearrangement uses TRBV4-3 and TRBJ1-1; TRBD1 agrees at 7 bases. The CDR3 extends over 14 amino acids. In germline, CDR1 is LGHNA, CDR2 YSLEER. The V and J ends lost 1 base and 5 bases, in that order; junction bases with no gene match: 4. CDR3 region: CASSQGRGRTEAFF. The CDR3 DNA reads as TGCGCCAGCAGCCAAGGAAGGGGGCGGACTGAAGCTTTCTTT.

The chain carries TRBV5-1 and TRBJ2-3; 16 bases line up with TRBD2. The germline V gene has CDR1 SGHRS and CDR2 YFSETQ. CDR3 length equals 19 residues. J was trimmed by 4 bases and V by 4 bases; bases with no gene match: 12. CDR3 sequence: CASSPSGTSGRARPDTQYF. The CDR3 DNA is TGCGCCAGCAGCCCGTCCGGGACTAGCGGGAGGGCCCGGCCAGATACGCAGTATTTT. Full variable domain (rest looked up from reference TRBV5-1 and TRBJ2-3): KAGVTQTPRYLIKTRGQQVTLSCSPISGHRSVSWYQQTPGQGLQFLFEYFSETQRNKGNFPGRFSGRQFSNSRSEMNVSTLELGDSALYLCASSPSGTSGRARPDTQYFGPGTRLTVL.

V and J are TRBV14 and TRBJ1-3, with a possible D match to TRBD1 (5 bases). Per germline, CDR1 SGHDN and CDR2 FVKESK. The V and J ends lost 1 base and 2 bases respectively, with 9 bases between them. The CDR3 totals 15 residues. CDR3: CASSQAMGPGNTIYF. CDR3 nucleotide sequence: TGTGCCAGCAGCCAAGCAATGGGGCCTGGAAACACCATATATTTT.

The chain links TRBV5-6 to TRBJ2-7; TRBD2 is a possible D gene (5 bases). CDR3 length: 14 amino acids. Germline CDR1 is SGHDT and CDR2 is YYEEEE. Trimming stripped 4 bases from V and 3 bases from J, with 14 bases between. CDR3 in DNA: TGTGCCAGCAGCAAGGACTGGGGATTCTACGAGCAGTACTTC. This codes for CASSKDWGFYEQYF.

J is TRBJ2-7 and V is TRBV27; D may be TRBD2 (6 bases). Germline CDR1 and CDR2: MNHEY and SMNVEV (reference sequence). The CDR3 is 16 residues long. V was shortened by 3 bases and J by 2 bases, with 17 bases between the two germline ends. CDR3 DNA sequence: TGTGCCAGCAGTTTCAATCGCCAGGGAGGTACCTACGAGCAGTACTTC. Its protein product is CASSFNRQGGTYEQYF.

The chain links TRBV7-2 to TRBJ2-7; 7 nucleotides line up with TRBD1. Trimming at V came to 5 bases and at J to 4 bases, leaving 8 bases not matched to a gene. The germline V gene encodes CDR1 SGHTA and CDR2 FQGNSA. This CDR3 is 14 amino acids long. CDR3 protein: CASSPPDRSYEQYF. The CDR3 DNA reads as TGTGCCAGCAGCCCTCCGGACAGGAGTTACGAGCAGTACTTC.

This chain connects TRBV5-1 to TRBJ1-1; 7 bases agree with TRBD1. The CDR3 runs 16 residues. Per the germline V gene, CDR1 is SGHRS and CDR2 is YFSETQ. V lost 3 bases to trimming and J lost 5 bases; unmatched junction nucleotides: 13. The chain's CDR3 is CASSSGGGRGQTEAFF. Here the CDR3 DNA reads TGCGCCAGCAGCTCCGGGGGAGGTAGGGGGCAGACTGAAGCTTTCTTT.

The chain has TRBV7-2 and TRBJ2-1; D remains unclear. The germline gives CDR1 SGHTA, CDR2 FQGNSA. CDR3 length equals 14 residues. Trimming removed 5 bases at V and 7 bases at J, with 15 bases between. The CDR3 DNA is TGTGCCAGCAGCCCCCCGGTAGCCACGAATGAGCAGTTCTTC. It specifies CASSPPVATNEQFF.

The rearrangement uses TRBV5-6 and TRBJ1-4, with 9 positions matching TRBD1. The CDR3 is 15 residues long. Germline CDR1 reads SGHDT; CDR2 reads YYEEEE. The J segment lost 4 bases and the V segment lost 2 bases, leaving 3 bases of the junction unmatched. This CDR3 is CASSLTGGRNEKLFF. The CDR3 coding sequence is TGTGCCAGCAGCTTAACAGGGGGCCGTAATGAAAAACTGTTTTTT.

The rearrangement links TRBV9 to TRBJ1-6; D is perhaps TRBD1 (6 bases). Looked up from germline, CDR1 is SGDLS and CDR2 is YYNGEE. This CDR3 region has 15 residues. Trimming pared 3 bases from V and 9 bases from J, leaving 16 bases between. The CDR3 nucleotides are TGTGCCAGCAGCGCCAGGGAGTTAGGGGGTTCACCCCTCCACTTT. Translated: CASSARELGGSPLHF.